This T cell receptor (beta chain) emerged from a study of blood T cell repertoires in COVID-19. Study background: The United States, Italy and Spain supplied acute and convalescent COVID-19 samples. From T cells, B-cell-depleted T cells, or PBMCs came the material, which was cDNA or gDNA.

In germline, CDR1 is MDHEN, CDR2 SYDVKM. This CDR3 has 15 residues. V was pared by 4 bases and J by 9 bases, with 22 bases between. Either two negative PCRs, clearance, or symptom resolution qualified Cohort 3 donors as recovered. In the authors' methods: Reference gene primer amplification gave estimated nucleated cell counts. The assay was immunoSEQ multiplex PCR, and TCRdb's table has in-frame clones only and misses some. From that table come the V and J calls and clone size; the DNA was used to work out D and trimming. The sample shows 150,000 to 200,000 clones, about 89% of them seen only once. The sample was PBMCs or T cells enriched from blood (not recorded which). The origin of this receptor is a woman younger than 30 who had recovered from COVID-19. The gene calls are TRBV28 and TRBJ2-7, with D possibly matching TRBD2 (5 bases). The CDR3 DNA reads as TGTGCCAGCAGTTCCTACTGGGAGAGGGTATCAGTGCAGTACTTC. Translating gives CASSSYWERVSVQYF. The entire variable domain, with the rest obtained from reference TRBV28 and TRBJ2-7, is as follows: DVKVTQSSRYLVKRTGEKVFLECVQDMDHENMFWYRQDPGLGLRLIYFSYDVKMKEKGDIPEGYSVSREKKERFSLILESASTNQTSMYLCASSSYWERVSVQYFGPGTRLTVT.